What follows are 22 T cell receptor beta chains derived from one specimen sequenced in a study of T cell repertoires in cytomegalovirus infection. MiXCR, run by TCRdb on the reads, gives a single entry per CDR3 protein. Here the sample spans fewer than 200,000 distinct CDR3 sequences, 15% to 20% being singletons. Specimen: PBMCs. The receptors stem from a human donor in good health (CMV status not recorded). Some clones in this sample may be carry-over from other donors' samples.

There are a few counts of this clonotype. CDR3 sequence: CSVIGASSGANVLTF. The CDR3 DNA reads as TGCAGCGTGATCGGGGCCAGCTCTGGGGCCAACGTCCTGACTTTC. The chain carries TRBV29-1 and TRBJ2-6; tentatively, D is TRBD1 or TRBD2 (5 bases each). Trimming pared 6 bases from V and 0 bases from J, leaving 12 bases between. Germline lookup yields CDR1 SQVTM and CDR2 ANQGSEA. The CDR3 has 15 residues.

This clonotype appeared a few times. V gene TRBV14 combines with J gene TRBJ2-1, with 8 bases matching TRBD2. The CDR3 is 16 amino acids. Germline values: CDR1 SGHDN, CDR2 FVKESK. V trimming: 1 base; J trimming: 4 bases; junction bases outside the gene matches: 6. The CDR3 reads CASSQVVLAGYNEQFF. The CDR3 DNA sequence: TGTGCCAGCAGCCAAGTGGTCCTAGCGGGTTACAATGAGCAGTTCTTC.

This chain links TRBV29-1 with TRBJ2-7; 11 nucleotides agree with TRBD2. CDR3 size: 14 residues. V lost 6 bases and J lost 4; bases outside the gene matches: 8. Germline lookup yields CDR1 SQVTM and CDR2 ANQGSEA. This CDR3 reads CSVTGTSGLYEQYF. The CDR3 nucleotides read TGCAGCGTCACCGGGACTAGCGGATTATACGAGCAGTACTTC.

The J gene is TRBJ1-6, the V gene TRBV7-2, with no clear D. The CDR3 is 14 amino acids. Germline CDR1 SGHTA, CDR2 FQGNSA. Deletions cut 1 base from V and 5 bases from J, with 6 bases between. Here the CDR3 reads CASSLGINNSPLHF. In DNA form, the CDR3 reads TGTGCCAGCAGCTTAGGGATTAATAATTCACCCCTCCACTTT.

This clonotype has a handful of counts. This rearrangement joins TRBV6-5 to TRBJ2-3; D not certain. CDR3 length: 11 amino acids. The germline V gene has CDR1 MNHEY and CDR2 SVGAGI. V lost 0 bases to trimming and J lost 8 bases, with 3 bases between them. The CDR3, as DNA: TGTGCCAGCAGTTACTCAGCTACGCAGTATTTT. This gives the protein CASSYSATQYF.

Ten or more counts support this clonotype. This chain connects TRBV7-2 to TRBJ2-1; 8 bases align to TRBD1. The V gene's germline CDR1 is SGHTA and CDR2 FQGNSA. The CDR3 runs 12 residues. V was clipped by 5 bases and J by 9 bases; unmatched bases: 3. Here the CDR3 DNA reads TGTGCCAGCAGCACGGGACAGGTTGAGCAGTTCTTC. Translated, it gives CASSTGQVEQFF. Filled out from reference TRBV7-2 and TRBJ2-1, the complete variable domain reads GAGVSQSPSNKVTEKGKDVELRCDPISGHTALYWYRQSLGQGLEFLIYFQGNSAPDKSGLPSDRFSAERTGGSVSTLTIQRTQQEDSAVYLCASSTGQVEQFFGPGTRLTVL.

This clonotype was observed a few times. The genes are TRBV11-3 and TRBJ2-1; 15 nucleotides align to TRBD2. V lost 8 bases, J lost 8 bases, and 4 bases stayed unmatched. Germline V gives CDR1 SGHNT, CDR2 YENEEA. This CDR3 region has 14 residues. Written as DNA, the CDR3 is TGTGCCAGCGGGACTAGCGGGAGGAACCATGAGCAGTTCTTC. Translated: CASGTSGRNHEQFF.

The table lists this clonotype with a few counts. The V gene is TRBV6-2 or TRBV6-3, the J gene TRBJ2-7, with 10 bases lining up with TRBD2. Trimming took 6 bases from V and 0 from J; bases not matched to a gene: 2. CDR1 MNHEY and CDR2 SVGEGT come from the germline V gene. The CDR3 has 14 residues. The CDR3 nucleotides read TGTGCCAGCAGACCTAGCGGGAGCTCCTACGAGCAGTACTTC. Amino acid sequence: CASRPSGSSYEQYF.

This clonotype appeared a few times. This CDR3 is CASSSPDRGQSEQFF. CDR3 sequence (DNA): TGTGCCAGCAGTTCCCCGGACAGGGGGCAGAGTGAGCAGTTCTTC. This chain links TRBV5-6 with TRBJ2-1; 11 bases agree with TRBD1. Germline V lookup: CDR1 SGHDT, CDR2 YYEEEE. J gave up 9 bases and V 5 bases, and 10 bases lay outside the gene matches. CDR3 length: 15 residues.

The chain is built from TRBV3-1 and TRBJ2-1; possibly TRBD1 for D (6 bases). Trimming removed 0 bases at V and 4 bases at J, with 13 bases between. The CDR3 sequence is 16 residues long. CDR1 LGHDT and CDR2 YNNKEL come from the germline V gene (reference sequence). The CDR3 coding sequence is TGTGCCAGCAGCCAAGATTTTAGGGACATATACAATGAGCAGTTCTTC. Translating gives CASSQDFRDIYNEQFF.

This clonotype was observed many times. V gene TRBV14 combines with J gene TRBJ2-1; D is perhaps TRBD1 or TRBD2 (5 bases each). Germline CDR1 reads SGHDN; CDR2 reads FVKESK. Trimming removed 1 base from V and 6 bases from J, with 22 bases in between. The CDR3 is made up of 18 amino acids. CDR3: CASSQVHSMRGPGNEQFF. CDR3 DNA sequence: TGTGCCAGCAGCCAAGTTCACAGTATGAGGGGCCCCGGCAATGAGCAGTTCTTC. Variable domain in full (rest from reference TRBV14 and TRBJ2-1): EAGVTQFPSHSVIEKGQTVTLRCDPISGHDNLYWYRRVMGKEIKFLLHFVKESKQDESGMPNNRFLAERTGGTYSTLKVQPAELEDSGVYFCASSQVHSMRGPGNEQFFGPGTRLTVL.

This clonotype occurred many times. The chain couples TRBV7-8 to TRBJ2-1; D possibly matches TRBD1 or TRBD2 (5 bases each). Trimming shortened V by 5 bases and J by 7 bases, and 12 bases separated the two germline ends. In germline, CDR1 is SGHVS, CDR2 FQNEAQ. The CDR3 covers 13 residues. The CDR3 is CASSIRGVNEQFF. The CDR3 nucleotides read TGTGCCAGCAGCATACGGGGCGTGAATGAGCAGTTCTTC.

To note about this clonotype: This may be a read error, as it is one base from a much larger clone. J is TRBJ2-2 and V is TRBV11-3; 12 positions agree with TRBD2. The CDR3 is made up of 18 amino acids. Germline V gives CDR1 SGHNT, CDR2 YENEEA. J lost 1 base, V lost 5 bases, and 8 bases had no gene match. CDR3 coding DNA: TGTGCCAGCAGCCACAGACTAGCGGGAGCCTTGAACACCGGGGAGCTGTTTTTT. Its protein product is CASSHRLAGALNTGELFF. The full variable domain, completed using reference TRBV11-3 and TRBJ2-2, is EAGVVQSPRYKIIEKKQPVAFWCNPISGHNTLYWYLQNLGQGPELLIRYENEEAVDDSQLPKDRFSAERLKGVDSTLKIQPAELGDSAVYLCASSHRLAGALNTGELFFGEGSRLTVL.

This clonotype was observed a handful of times. This sequence joins TRBV14 and TRBJ2-1; D is unclear. CDR1 and CDR2 (germline): SGHDN, FVKESK. The length of the CDR3 is 14 residues. Between the trimmed V and J ends, which lost 0 bases and 4 bases, there was a span of 7 bases. In nucleotides, the CDR3 is TGTGCCAGCAGCCAAGATCGGAAGTACAATGAGCAGTTCTTC. It encodes CASSQDRKYNEQFF.

The V call is TRBV7-2, the J call TRBJ2-7; D might be TRBD1 or TRBD2, each matching 6 bases. The CDR3 is 15 amino acids. The V end was cut by 6 bases, the J end by 2 bases, with 17 bases between. CDR1 is SGHTA, CDR2 FQGNSA, per germline. The CDR3 reads CASSPSGALAYEQYF. CDR3 nucleotide sequence: TGTGCCAGCAGTCCCTCGGGGGCCCTAGCCTACGAGCAGTACTTC.

In its sample, this clonotype was seen a few times. The chain carries TRBV7-2 and TRBJ1-5; TRBD1 agrees at 10 bases. Per the germline V gene, CDR1 is SGHTA and CDR2 is FQGNSA. J gave up 7 bases and V 5 bases, and 8 bases lay outside the gene matches. The CDR3 is 15 amino acids. The CDR3 is CASSEGQGNQQPQHF. Written as DNA, the CDR3 is TGTGCCAGCAGCGAGGGACAGGGGAACCAACAGCCCCAGCATTTT.

The chain uses TRBV5-4 and TRBJ2-7; 9 bases agree with TRBD2. Germline CDR1 and CDR2: SGHNT and YYREEE (reference sequence). The CDR3 sequence is 16 residues long. V shed 1 base and J 2 bases; nucleotides not matched to a gene: 7. CDR3 bases: TGTGCCAGCAGCTTGAAGGGAATAGCGGGGGCCTACGAGCAGTACTTC. As protein: CASSLKGIAGAYEQYF.

The chain combines TRBV24-1 with TRBJ2-1, with 11 bases fitting TRBD2. The CDR3 extends over 15 amino acids. CDR1 is KGHDR, CDR2 SFDVKD, per germline. V shed 5 bases and J 8 bases; nucleotides not matched to a gene: 7. This chain's CDR3 is CATSGSGRAGDEQFF. The CDR3 bases are TGTGCCACCAGTGGTAGCGGGAGGGCCGGGGATGAGCAGTTCTTC.

V usage is TRBV3-1 and J usage is TRBJ1-3, with 9 bases lining up with TRBD1. With 0 bases clipped from V and 0 bases from J, the junction kept 9 bases outside the gene matches. This CDR3 is built from 19 residues. CDR1 and CDR2 (germline): LGHDT, YNNKEL (reference sequence). CDR3 coding DNA: TGTGCCAGCAGCCAAGAGGCTCATACAGGGGGCGCCTCTGGAAACACCATATATTTT. Its translation: CASSQEAHTGGASGNTIYF.

This clonotype was observed a few times. V usage is TRBV25-1 and J usage is TRBJ2-5; D is unresolved. CDR1 is MGHDK, CDR2 SYGVNS, per germline. Between the trimmed V and J ends, which lost 0 bases and 2 bases, there was a span of 4 bases. The length of the CDR3 is 13 residues. CDR3 protein: CASSEYGQETQYF. For the CDR3, the DNA is TGTGCCAGCAGTGAATACGGACAAGAGACCCAGTACTTC.

This clonotype was seen many times. The CDR3 nucleotides are TGTGCCAGCAGTCGGGGACTCACAAGCTCCTACGAGCAGTACTTC. Residues: CASSRGLTSSYEQYF. This chain uses TRBV28 with TRBJ2-7, with D maybe TRBD2 (6 bases). CDR1 is MDHEN, CDR2 SYDVKM, per germline. The V end lost 5 bases, the J end lost 0 bases, and 14 bases lay between the germline ends. CDR3 length equals 15 residues.

At least ten counts were recorded for this clonotype. The chain links TRBV7-8 to TRBJ1-6; D perhaps matches TRBD1 (5 bases). Germline V gene lookup returns CDR1 SGHVS and CDR2 FQNEAQ. The ends were cut back, 0 bases at V and 11 bases at J, with 14 bases in the middle. The CDR3 spans 15 residues. In nucleotides, the CDR3 is TGTGCCAGCAGCTTAGCGGCCAGGCCGGGACCACCCCTCCACTTT. The encoded protein is CASSLAARPGPPLHF.